The table lists the clone carrying this TCR beta chain with many counts. Its antigen remains unidentified. V shed 0 bases and J shed 4 bases, with 3 bases lying between them. CDR3 length equals 13 residues. Per germline, CDR1 MRHNA and CDR2 SNTAGT. Researchers reported that CD8 memory united CD45RO+ cells with CCR7-negative CD45RA+ TemRA cells. This sample is part of a study of shared clonotypes between healthy human individuals. Study findings and constraints: A handful of donors shared around 5.2% of their naive CD4 clonotypes.

It was 150 to 200 ng DNA, around 33,000 T cell genomes, that sorted-subset replicate PCRs used. Original processing methods: As immunoSEQ supplied junction-only sequences (without quality scores), filtering differed. Sequencing was performed with immunoSEQ multiplex PCR; in TCRdb, only in-frame clones are kept and a portion is missing. V, J and clone size were drawn from that table, and D and trimming were deduced from the DNA. The sample lists about 110,000 clones; 68% were seen once. The chain couples TRBV6-4 to TRBJ2-2, with D unclear. The receptor's source is a woman between 25 and 40 years old in good health. Source material: memory CD8+ T cells sorted from blood. This sample's subset: CD45RO+ cells pooled with CCR7-negative TemRA cells. CDR3 nucleotide sequence: TGTGCCAGCAGTGACTCGGGCACCGGGGAGCTGTTTTTT. Translation gives CASSDSGTGELFF.